The rows below give T cell receptor beta chains drawn from one sample of a study of T cells of healthy individuals. Each CDR3 protein gets one entry after TCRdb re-called the 5' RACE reads with MiXCR. Of around 79,000 distinct CDR3 sequences listed, approximately 5.4% are singletons. These receptors came from a female donor in good health. CDR3s include the opening cysteine and the closing phenylalanine or tryptophan.

CASSPPGPNTGELFF	TRBV18	TRBJ2-2
CASSAFPGQPQHF	TRBV2	TRBJ1-5
CASSEVRDFPTDTQYF	TRBV6-1	TRBJ2-3
CASSARSRDDQLFF	TRBV7-9	TRBJ1-4
CASSLARQGASSGANVLTF	TRBV7-2	TRBJ2-6
CASSPEDRSYGYTF	TRBV4-3	TRBJ1-2
CASRGTVPSSGNTIYF	TRBV6-5	TRBJ1-3
CASSGLTGNYNEQFF	TRBV28	TRBJ2-1
CSLLSESGYTDTQYF	TRBV20-1	TRBJ2-3
CASSLDYIRYEQYF	TRBV28	TRBJ2-7
CSAYPLAGITDTQYF	TRBV20-1	TRBJ2-3
CASSLDRGLAASYEQYF	TRBV7-8	TRBJ2-7
CASGLVSRRETYEQYF	TRBV12-5	TRBJ2-7
CASSINRGSGQETQYF	TRBV19	TRBJ2-5
CASSGGASGKYNEQFF	TRBV5-1	TRBJ2-1
CASSPPRLAGGFFPNEQFF	TRBV27	TRBJ2-1
CASSPNRYGTSGGYEQYF	TRBV6-2/TRBV6-3	TRBJ2-7
CSADGSSNQPQHF	TRBV20-1	TRBJ1-5
CAISESGPTTYEQYF	TRBV10-3	TRBJ2-7
CASSYATGQGENYEQYF	TRBV6-5	TRBJ2-7
CASSLEAAATNEKLFF	TRBV5-1	TRBJ1-4
CASSYFYEQYF	TRBV6-2/TRBV6-3	TRBJ2-7
CASSLADSPLHF	TRBV27	TRBJ1-6
CSARVERELRNEQFF	TRBV20-1	TRBJ2-1
CASSSPGGRETQYF	TRBV7-8	TRBJ2-5
CASSPTDTGNTIYF	TRBV7-9	TRBJ1-3
CSVGQGNTGELFF	TRBV29-1	TRBJ2-2
CATSDTTPPQPQHF	TRBV24-1	TRBJ1-5
CAISGDGAEAFF	TRBV10-3	TRBJ1-1
CSAREGLADTYYEQYF	TRBV20-1	TRBJ2-7
CASRGPGSYNSPLHF	TRBV6-5	TRBJ1-6
CASSLGLAGETQYF	TRBV7-2	TRBJ2-5
CASSSSRQGLITEAFF	TRBV7-6	TRBJ1-1
CASSSWTGSEAFF	TRBV6-2/TRBV6-3	TRBJ1-1
CATSDSGRASYGYTF	TRBV24-1	TRBJ1-2
CASLGLAEETQYF	TRBV2	TRBJ2-5
CSGTANTEAFF	TRBV29-1	TRBJ1-1
CASSLPGVVDEQYF	TRBV5-1	TRBJ2-7
CASSTLAGSGAGNEQFF	TRBV11-1	TRBJ2-1
CASSYSAGGQRATYEQYF	TRBV6-5	TRBJ2-7
CASSRSSGSTDTQYF	TRBV6-1	TRBJ2-3